The clone carrying this T cell receptor beta chain was picked up many times. Antigen: not known. V shed 1 base, J shed 1 base, and the junction held 4 bases outside the gene matches. CDR3 size: 17 residues. CDR1 and CDR2 (germline): SGHNT, YYREEE (reference sequence). One entry per CDR3 protein results from TCRdb running MiXCR on the 5' RACE reads. The data hold approximately 36,000 distinct CDR3 sequences, with 13% to 15% observed a single time. These data are taken from a study of neurological immune-mediated disorders. Broader study findings: The greatest degree of TCR clonal expansion was observed in HTLV-1-associated myelopathy, with the lowest in multiple sclerosis, below that of healthy controls.

This TCR came from a woman aged 45-65 years with HTLV-1-associated myelopathy (HAM/TSP). The J gene is TRBJ2-3, the V gene TRBV5-4, with 12 nucleotides matching TRBD2. Sequenced: PBMCs. CDR3 sequence (DNA): TGTGCCAGCAGCTTGCTAGCGGGGGGGCCAGGCACAGATACGCAGTATTTT. Encoded protein: CASSLLAGGPGTDTQYF.